This T cell receptor beta chain came from a study of shared clonotypes between healthy human individuals. This CDR3 has 12 amino acids. V was cut by 3 bases and J by 6 bases, with 9 bases left in between. Germline CDR1 is SGHAT and CDR2 is FQNNGV. The authors ran the assay at deep level. TCRdb keeps only in-frame clones here, not all; method: immunoSEQ multiplex PCR. The sample records approximately 2.5 million clones, over 85% being singletons. The sequenced sample consisted of naive CD4+ T cells from PBMCs. The subset: CD45RA+ positively selected. This clonotype was sampled from a man aged 18 to 35 in good health. Some clones in this sample may be carry-over from other donors' samples. The chain combines TRBV11-2 with TRBJ2-7; D uncertain. The CDR3: CASSLLGTEQYF. The CDR3 coding sequence is TGTGCCAGCAGCTTGCTTGGAACCGAGCAGTACTTC.